Presented here are 6 T cell receptor beta chains from one specimen sequenced in a study of blood T cell repertoires in COVID-19 (dated by TCRdb to the early 2020s). The receptor library was made with the immunoSEQ multiplex PCR assay. TCRdb retrieved this table from immuneACCESS and kept in-frame rearrangements only. Not all clones are present; in checked studies, unresolved V genes account for under half, and no reason is known for the remainder. The sample has around 130,000 clones on record, around 76% of them singletons. Approximately 11% of the sample is in the top ten clones. The sequencing sample was made of peripheral blood. These receptors all come from a human donor in a cohort sampled during active COVID-19.

This clone was picked up a small number of times. This chain connects TRBV7-6 to TRBJ1-5; 7 nucleotides match TRBD1. Germline trimming cut 0 bases from V and 0 bases from J; bases unmatched to any gene: 14. CDR1 is SGHVS and CDR2 is FNYEAQ in the germline V gene. The CDR3 length is 20 residues. CDR3 sequence: CASSLALPGQSSYSNQPQHF. CDR3 bases: TGTGCCAGCAGCTTAGCACTACCGGGACAGAGTTCTTATAGCAATCAGCCCCAGCATTTT.

This clone was seen only a few times. This rearrangement joins TRBV5-4 to TRBJ2-1, with a weak D call TRBD2 (6 bases). The CDR3 consists of 14 residues. Trimming cost V 4 bases and J 8 bases, with 16 bases left between them. Germline CDR1 reads SGHNT; CDR2 reads YYREEE (reference sequence). The CDR3 DNA reads TGTGCCAGCAGCAAGGGACTGCCTAAGGATGAGCAGTTCTTC. Protein sequence: CASSKGLPKDEQFF.

This clone has just a few counts. The chain has TRBV28 and TRBJ2-7, with 8 bases aligning to TRBD2. The germline gives CDR1 MDHEN, CDR2 SYDVKM. V was pared by 2 bases and J by 5 bases, with 20 bases of the junction left unmatched. The length of the CDR3 is 19 residues. In DNA form, the CDR3 reads TGTGCCAGCAGTTTAAGGGATCCGACTAGCGCAACACGTGGGGACGAGCAGTACTTC. Its translation is CASSLRDPTSATRGDEQYF.

This clone has just one count. V gene TRBV6-5 combines with J gene TRBJ1-2; D possibly corresponds to TRBD1 (5 bases). There are 13 residues in the CDR3. Germline lookup yields CDR1 MNHEY and CDR2 SVGAGI. Trimming cost V 8 bases and J 4 bases, with 14 bases left between them. The CDR3 protein is CASLGGSAYGYTF. The CDR3 region has the DNA TGTGCCAGCCTGGGGGGGTCCGCCTATGGCTACACCTTC.

The table lists this clone with a count of one. The gene calls are TRBV5-6 and TRBJ2-1; TRBD2 agrees at 10 bases. CDR1 SGHDT and CDR2 YYEEEE come from the germline V gene. Losses at the gene ends were 2 bases for V and 10 bases for J; bases not matched to a gene: 9. CDR3 size: 15 residues. The CDR3 loop reads CASSFSASGGLEQFF. DNA of the CDR3: TGTGCCAGCAGCTTCTCGGCTAGCGGGGGCCTAGAGCAGTTCTTC.

The V and J genes are TRBV27 and TRBJ2-7, with D possibly TRBD2 on 5 matching bases. The length of the CDR3 is 12 residues. V was shortened by 5 bases and J by 4 bases, with 9 bases between the two germline ends. CDR1 and CDR2 from the germline V gene are MNHEY and SMNVEV (reference sequence). DNA for the CDR3: TGTGCCAGCAGTGAGAGAGGGTACGAGCAGTACTTC. Translating it yields CASSERGYEQYF.